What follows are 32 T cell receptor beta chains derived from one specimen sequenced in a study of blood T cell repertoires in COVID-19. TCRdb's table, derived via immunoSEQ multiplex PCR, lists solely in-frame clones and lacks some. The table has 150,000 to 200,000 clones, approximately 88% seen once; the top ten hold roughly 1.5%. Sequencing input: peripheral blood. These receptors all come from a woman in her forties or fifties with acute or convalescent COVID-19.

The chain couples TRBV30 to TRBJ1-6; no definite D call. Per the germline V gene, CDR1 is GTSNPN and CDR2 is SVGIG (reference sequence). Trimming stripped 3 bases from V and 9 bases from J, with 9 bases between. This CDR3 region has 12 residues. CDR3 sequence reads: CAWSSLFSPLHF. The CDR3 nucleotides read TGTGCCTGGAGCTCCCTCTTTTCACCCCTCCACTTT.

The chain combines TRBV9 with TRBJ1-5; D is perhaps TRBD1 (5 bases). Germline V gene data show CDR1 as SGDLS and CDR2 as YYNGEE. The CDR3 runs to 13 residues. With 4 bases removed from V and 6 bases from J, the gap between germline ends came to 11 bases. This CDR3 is CASSHGGGQPQHF. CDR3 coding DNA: TGTGCCAGCAGCCATGGGGGGGGTCAGCCCCAGCATTTT.

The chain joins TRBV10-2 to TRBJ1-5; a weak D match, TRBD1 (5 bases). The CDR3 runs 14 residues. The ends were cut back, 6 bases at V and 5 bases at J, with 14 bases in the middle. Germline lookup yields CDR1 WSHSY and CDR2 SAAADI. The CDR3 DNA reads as TGCGCCAGCAGCAAGGGGCGATTGGATCAGCCCCAGCATTTT. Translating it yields CASSKGRLDQPQHF.

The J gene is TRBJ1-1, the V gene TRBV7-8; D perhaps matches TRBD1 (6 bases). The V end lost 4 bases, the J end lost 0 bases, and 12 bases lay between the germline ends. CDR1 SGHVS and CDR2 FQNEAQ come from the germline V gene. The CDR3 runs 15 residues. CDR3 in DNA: TGTGCCAGCAGCTCAACAGGGTCACTGAACACTGAAGCTTTCTTT. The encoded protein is CASSSTGSLNTEAFF.

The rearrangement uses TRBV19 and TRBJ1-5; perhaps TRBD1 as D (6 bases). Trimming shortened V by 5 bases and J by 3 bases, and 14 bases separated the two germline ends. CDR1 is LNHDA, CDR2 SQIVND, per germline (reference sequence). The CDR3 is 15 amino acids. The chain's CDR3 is CASSWQRQVNQPQHF. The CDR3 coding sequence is TGTGCCAGTAGTTGGCAGAGACAGGTCAATCAGCCCCAGCATTTT.

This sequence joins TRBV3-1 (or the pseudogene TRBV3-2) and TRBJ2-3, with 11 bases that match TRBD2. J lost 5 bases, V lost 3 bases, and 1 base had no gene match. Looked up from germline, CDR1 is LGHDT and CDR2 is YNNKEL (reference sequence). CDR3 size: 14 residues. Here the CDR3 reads CASSQGTSGDTQYF. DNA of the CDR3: TGTGCCAGCAGCCAGGGGACTAGCGGAGATACGCAGTATTTT.

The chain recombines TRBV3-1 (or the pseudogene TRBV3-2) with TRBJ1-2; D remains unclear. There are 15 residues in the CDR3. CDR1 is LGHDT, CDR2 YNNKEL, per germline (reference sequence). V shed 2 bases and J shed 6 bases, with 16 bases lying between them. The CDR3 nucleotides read TGTGCCAGCAGCCAAACACCGAGGGTTTATGATGGCTACACCTTC. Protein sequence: CASSQTPRVYDGYTF.

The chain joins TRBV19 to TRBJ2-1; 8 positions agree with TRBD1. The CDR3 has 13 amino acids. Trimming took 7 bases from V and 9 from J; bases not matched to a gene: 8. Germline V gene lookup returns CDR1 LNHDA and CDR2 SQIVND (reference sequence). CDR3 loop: CASKLDRAAEQFF. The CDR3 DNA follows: TGTGCCAGTAAATTGGACAGGGCAGCTGAGCAGTTCTTC.

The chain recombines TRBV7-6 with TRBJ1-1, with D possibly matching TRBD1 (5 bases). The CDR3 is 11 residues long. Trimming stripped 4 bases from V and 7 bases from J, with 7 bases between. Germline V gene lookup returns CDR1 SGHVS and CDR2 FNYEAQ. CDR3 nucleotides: TGTGCCAGCAGCTCCGGGGGTGAAGCTTTCTTT. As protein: CASSSGGEAFF. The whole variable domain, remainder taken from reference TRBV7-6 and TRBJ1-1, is GAGVSQSPRYKVTKRGQDVALRCDPISGHVSLYWYRQALGQGPEFLTYFNYEAQQDKSGLPNDRFSAERPEGSISTLTIQRTEQRDSAMYRCASSSGGEAFFGQGTRLTVV.

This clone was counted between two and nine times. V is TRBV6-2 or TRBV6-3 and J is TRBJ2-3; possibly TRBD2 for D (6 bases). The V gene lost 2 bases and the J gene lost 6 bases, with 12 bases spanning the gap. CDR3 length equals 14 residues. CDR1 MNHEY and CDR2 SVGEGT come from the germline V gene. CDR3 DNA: TGTGCCAGCAGTTACGACGGGGCGGGGGATACGCAGTATTTT. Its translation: CASSYDGAGDTQYF.

The CDR3 bases are TGTGCCAGCAGCTTACAAGCGGGGCAACAAGAGACCCAGTACTTC. It encodes CASSLQAGQQETQYF. V is TRBV7-7 and J is TRBJ2-5; 7 bases align to TRBD2. Germline V gene lookup returns CDR1 SSHAT and CDR2 FNYEAQ (reference sequence). V dropped 2 bases and J dropped 2; count of bases not matched to a gene: 5. This CDR3 comprises 15 residues.

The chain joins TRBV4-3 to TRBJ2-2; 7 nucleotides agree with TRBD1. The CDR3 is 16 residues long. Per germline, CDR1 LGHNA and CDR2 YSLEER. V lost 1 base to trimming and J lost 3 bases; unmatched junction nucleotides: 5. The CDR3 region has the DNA TGCGCCAGCAGCCAAGGGTCCACAGGGGACACCGGGGAGCTGTTTTTT. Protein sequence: CASSQGSTGDTGELFF.

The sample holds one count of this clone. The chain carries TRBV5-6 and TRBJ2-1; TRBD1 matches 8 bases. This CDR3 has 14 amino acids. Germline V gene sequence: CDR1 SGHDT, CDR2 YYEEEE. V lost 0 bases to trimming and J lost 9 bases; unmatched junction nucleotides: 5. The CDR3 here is CASSLGRGRGEQFF. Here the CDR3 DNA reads TGTGCCAGCAGCTTGGGCAGGGGGCGAGGTGAGCAGTTCTTC.

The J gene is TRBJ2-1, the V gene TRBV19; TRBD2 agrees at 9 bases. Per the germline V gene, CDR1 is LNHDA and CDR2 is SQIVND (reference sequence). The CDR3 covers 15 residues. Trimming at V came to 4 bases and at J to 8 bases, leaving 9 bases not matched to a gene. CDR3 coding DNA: TGTGCCAGTAGTAGCAGCGGACTAGCGATATATGAGCAGTTCTTC. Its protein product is CASSSSGLAIYEQFF.

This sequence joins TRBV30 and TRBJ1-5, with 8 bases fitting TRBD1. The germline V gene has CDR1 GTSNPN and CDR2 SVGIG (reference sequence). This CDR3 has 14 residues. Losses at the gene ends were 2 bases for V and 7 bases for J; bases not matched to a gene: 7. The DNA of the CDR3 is TGTGCCTGGAGTTCCTCAGGGGGCTGGCAGCCCCAGCATTTT. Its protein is CAWSSSGGWQPQHF.

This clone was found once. This CDR3 is CASSLPGQETQYF. The DNA for the CDR3 is TGTGCCAGCAGCTTACCGGGACAAGAGACCCAGTACTTC. The chain uses TRBV7-9 and TRBJ2-5; maybe TRBD2 (5 bases). The length of the CDR3 is 13 residues. V lost 2 bases, J lost 2 bases, and 6 bases lay in between. Germline V CDR1 and CDR2: SEHNR, FQNEAQ (reference sequence).

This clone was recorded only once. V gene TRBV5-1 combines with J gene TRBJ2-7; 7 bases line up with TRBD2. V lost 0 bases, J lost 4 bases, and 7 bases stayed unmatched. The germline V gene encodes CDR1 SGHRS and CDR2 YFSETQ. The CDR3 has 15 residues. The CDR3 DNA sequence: TGCGCCAGCAGCTTGGTTGGGGGAGGGCCGTACGAGCAGTACTTC. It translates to CASSLVGGGPYEQYF.

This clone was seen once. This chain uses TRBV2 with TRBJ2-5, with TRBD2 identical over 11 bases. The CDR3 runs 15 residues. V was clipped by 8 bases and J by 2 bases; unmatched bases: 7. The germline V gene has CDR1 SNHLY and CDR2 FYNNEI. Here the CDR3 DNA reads TGTGCCAGCGGGGGTCGACTAGCGGGACAAGAGACCCAGTACTTC. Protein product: CASGGRLAGQETQYF.

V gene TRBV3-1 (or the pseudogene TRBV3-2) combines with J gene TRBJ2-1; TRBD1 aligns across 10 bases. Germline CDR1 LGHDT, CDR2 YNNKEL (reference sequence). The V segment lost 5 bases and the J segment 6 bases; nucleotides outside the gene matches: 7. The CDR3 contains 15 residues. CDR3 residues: CASSTGTGVVNEQFF. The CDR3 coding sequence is TGTGCCAGCAGCACCGGGACAGGGGTGGTCAATGAGCAGTTCTTC.

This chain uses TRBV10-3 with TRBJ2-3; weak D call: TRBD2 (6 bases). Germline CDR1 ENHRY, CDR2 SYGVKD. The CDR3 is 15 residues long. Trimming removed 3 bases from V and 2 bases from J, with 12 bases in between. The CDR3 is CAISERRGFTDTQYF. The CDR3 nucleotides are TGTGCCATCAGTGAACGGCGGGGATTCACAGATACGCAGTATTTT.

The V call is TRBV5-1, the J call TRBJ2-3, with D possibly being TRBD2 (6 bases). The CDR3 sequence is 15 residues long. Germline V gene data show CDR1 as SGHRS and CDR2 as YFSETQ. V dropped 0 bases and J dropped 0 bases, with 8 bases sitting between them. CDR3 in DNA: TGCGCCAGCAGCTTGGGGGCGGGGAGCACAGATACGCAGTATTTT. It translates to CASSLGAGSTDTQYF.

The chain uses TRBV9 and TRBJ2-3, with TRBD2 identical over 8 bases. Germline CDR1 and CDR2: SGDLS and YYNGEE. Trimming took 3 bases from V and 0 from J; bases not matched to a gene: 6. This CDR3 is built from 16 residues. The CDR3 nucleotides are TGTGCCAGCAGCGGAGCGGGAGTAGGGAGCACAGATACGCAGTATTTT. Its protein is CASSGAGVGSTDTQYF.

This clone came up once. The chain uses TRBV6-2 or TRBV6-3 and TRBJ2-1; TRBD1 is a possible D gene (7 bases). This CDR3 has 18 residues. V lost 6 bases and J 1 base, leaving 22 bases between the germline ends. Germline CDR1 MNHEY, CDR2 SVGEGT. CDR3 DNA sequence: TGTGCCAGCAGCCCGTACGACTCCAGGGGGGCATCCTACAATGAGCAGTTCTTC. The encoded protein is CASSPYDSRGASYNEQFF.

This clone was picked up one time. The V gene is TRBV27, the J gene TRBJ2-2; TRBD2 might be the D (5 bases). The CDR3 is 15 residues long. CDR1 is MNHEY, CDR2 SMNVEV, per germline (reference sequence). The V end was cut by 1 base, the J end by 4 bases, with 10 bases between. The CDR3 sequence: CASSLWSGSTGELFF. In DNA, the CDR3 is TGTGCCAGCAGTTTATGGTCGGGAAGCACCGGGGAGCTGTTTTTT.

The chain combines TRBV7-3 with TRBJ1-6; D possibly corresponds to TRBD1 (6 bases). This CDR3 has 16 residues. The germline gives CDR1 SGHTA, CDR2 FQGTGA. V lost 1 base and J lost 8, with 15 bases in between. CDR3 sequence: CASSLKGGPGDSPLHF. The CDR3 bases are TGTGCCAGCAGCTTAAAAGGGGGACCGGGTGATTCACCCCTCCACTTT.

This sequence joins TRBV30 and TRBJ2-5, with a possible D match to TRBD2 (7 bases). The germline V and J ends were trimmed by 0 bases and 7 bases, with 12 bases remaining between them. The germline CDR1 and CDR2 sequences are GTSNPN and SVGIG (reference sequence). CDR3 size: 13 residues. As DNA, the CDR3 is TGTGCCTGGAGTGTGCGGGGGCCAGGGACCCAGTACTTC. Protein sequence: CAWSVRGPGTQYF.

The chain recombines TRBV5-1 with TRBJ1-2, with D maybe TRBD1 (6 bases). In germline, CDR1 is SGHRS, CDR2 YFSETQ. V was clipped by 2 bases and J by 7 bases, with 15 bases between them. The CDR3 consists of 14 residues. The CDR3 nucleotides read TGCGCCAGCAGCTTCAACAGGGAGATGTCTGGCTACACCTTC. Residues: CASSFNREMSGYTF.

The DNA for the CDR3 is TGTGCCAGCAGCCAGACAGGGGACTACGAGCAGTACTTC. Translating gives CASSQTGDYEQYF. V and J are TRBV6-2 or TRBV6-3 and TRBJ2-7; 8 nucleotides match TRBD1. The germline gives CDR1 MNHEY, CDR2 SVGEGT. Unmatched junction bases numbered 4, after V lost 6 bases and J lost 3 bases. The CDR3 extends over 13 amino acids.

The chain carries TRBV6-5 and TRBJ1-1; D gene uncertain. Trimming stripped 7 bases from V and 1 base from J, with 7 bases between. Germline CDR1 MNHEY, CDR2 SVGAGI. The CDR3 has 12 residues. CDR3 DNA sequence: TGTGCCAGCATCGCGGCGAACACTGAAGCTTTCTTT. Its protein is CASIAANTEAFF.

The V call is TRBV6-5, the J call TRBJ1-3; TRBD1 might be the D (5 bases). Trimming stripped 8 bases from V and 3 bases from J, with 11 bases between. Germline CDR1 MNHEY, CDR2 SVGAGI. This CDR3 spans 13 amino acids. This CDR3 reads CASGWGGGNTIYF. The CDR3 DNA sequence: TGTGCCAGCGGTTGGGGCGGTGGAAACACCATATATTTT.

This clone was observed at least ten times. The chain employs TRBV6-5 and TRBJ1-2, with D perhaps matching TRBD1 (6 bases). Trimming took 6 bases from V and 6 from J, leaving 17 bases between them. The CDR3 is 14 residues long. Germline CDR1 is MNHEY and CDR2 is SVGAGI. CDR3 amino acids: CASSPRTDGNGYTF. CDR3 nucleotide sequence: TGTGCCAGCAGCCCCCGGACAGACGGCAATGGCTACACCTTC.

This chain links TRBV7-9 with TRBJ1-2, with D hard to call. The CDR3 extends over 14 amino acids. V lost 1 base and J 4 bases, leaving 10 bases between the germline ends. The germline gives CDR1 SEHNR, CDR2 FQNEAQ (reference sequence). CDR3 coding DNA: TGTGCCAGCAGCTTAGACGACACCCTCTATGGCTACACCTTC. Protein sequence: CASSLDDTLYGYTF.